A selection of T cell receptor beta chains follows, all from one sample in a study of T cell responses to AZD1222 COVID-19 vaccine. Generated by immunoSEQ multiplex PCR, the TCRdb table keeps only in-frame clones and is missing some. The sample includes about 150,000 clones, 90% of them seen just once. Sequenced material: peripheral blood, taken 28 days after the second AZD1222 dose. These receptors all come from an adult who received the AZD1222 COVID-19 vaccine. Each CDR3 is given without its conserved first and last residue. Fields, in order: clone size, V gene, J gene, CDR3 protein. The size entry is marked missing in some rows and otherwise reads once, few, many or a size class.

>-|TRBV7-2|TRBJ2-7
ASSRTSGSSYEQY
>-|TRBV25-1|TRBJ2-7
ASSSPGRGAYEQY
>-|TRBV6-6|TRBJ2-6
ASSYQSGANVLT
>once|TRBV18|TRBJ1-1
ASSFTNGGNTEAF
>once|TRBV28|TRBJ1-2
ASSLGRSYGYT
>-|TRBV28|TRBJ1-2
ASSRVREGYGYT
>once|TRBV19|TRBJ2-7
ASSIELGTVGYEQY
>-|TRBV5-1|TRBJ2-5
ASSPQGTRETQY
>-|TRBV6-5|TRBJ2-7
ASSYSRTGYSEQY
>once|TRBV7-2|TRBJ1-6
ASSTGQQNHNSPLH
>-|TRBV7-2|TRBJ2-3
ASSPQKGRDLAKQY
>-|TRBV3-1/TRBV3-2|TRBJ1-3
ASSQVIGGSSGNTIY
>-|TRBV7-3|TRBJ1-1
ASSRQKNTEAF
>-|TRBV30|TRBJ2-5
AWRTRRDGTQY
>-|TRBV7-5|TRBJ1-5
ARSSQPGTGIGNQPQH
>-|TRBV4-1|TRBJ2-7
ASSQEDSSYEQY
>-|TRBV6-5|TRBJ2-7
ASGGNRGYEQY